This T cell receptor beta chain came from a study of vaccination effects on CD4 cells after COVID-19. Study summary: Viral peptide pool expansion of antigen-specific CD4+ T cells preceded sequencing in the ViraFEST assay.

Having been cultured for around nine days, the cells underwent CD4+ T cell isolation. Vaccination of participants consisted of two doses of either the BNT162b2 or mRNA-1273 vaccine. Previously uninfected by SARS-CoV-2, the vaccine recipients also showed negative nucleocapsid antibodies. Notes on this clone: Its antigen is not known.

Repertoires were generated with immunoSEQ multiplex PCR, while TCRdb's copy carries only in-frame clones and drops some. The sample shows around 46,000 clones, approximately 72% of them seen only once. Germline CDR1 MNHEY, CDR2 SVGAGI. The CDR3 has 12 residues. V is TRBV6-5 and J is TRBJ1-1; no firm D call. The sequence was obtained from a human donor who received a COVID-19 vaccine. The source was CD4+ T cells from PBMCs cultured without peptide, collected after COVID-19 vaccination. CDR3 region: CATKVVGVPAFF. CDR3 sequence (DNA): TGTGCGACCAAGGTGGTGGGTGTCCCAGCTTTCTTT.